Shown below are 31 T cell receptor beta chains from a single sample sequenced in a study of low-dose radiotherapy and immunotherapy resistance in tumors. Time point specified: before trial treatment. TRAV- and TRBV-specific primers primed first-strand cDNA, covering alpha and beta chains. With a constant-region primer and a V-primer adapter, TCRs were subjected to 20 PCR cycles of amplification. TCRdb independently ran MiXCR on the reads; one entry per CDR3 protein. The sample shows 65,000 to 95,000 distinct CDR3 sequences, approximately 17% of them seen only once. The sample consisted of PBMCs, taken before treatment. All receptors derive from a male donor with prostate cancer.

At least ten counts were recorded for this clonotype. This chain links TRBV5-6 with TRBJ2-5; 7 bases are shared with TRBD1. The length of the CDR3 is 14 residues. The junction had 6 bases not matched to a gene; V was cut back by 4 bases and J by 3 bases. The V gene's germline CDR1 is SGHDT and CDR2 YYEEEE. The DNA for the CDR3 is TGTGCCAGCAGCCTGAGACAGGGAAAAGAGACCCAGTACTTC. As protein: CASSLRQGKETQYF.

The chain's CDR3 is CASNTRTVNTEAFF. Here the CDR3 DNA reads TGTGCCAGCAACACCCGGACAGTGAACACTGAAGCTTTCTTT. The rearrangement links TRBV12-3 or TRBV12-4 to TRBJ1-1; perhaps TRBD1 as D (6 bases). V lost 7 bases, J lost 0 bases, and 12 bases lay in between. The CDR3 contains 14 residues.

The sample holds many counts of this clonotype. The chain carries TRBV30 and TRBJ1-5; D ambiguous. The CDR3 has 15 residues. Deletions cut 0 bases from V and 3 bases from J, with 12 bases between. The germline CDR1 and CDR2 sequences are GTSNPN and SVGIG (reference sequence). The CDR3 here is CAWSVGGLYNQPQHF. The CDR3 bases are TGTGCCTGGAGTGTCGGTGGTCTCTACAATCAGCCCCAGCATTTT.

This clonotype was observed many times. The CDR3 nucleotides read TGTGCCAGCCGCACATCGGGGGTCACTGAAGCTTTCTTT. It encodes CASRTSGVTEAFF. The chain has TRBV12-3 or TRBV12-4 and TRBJ1-1; TRBD1 might be the D (5 bases). The CDR3 contains 13 residues. The V gene lost 8 bases and the J gene lost 4 bases, with 14 bases spanning the gap.

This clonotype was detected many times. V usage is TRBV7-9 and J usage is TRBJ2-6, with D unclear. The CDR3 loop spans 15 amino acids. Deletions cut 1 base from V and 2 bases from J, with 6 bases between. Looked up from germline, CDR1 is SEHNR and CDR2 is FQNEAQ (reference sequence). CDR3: CASSLGRTGANVLTF. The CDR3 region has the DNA TGTGCCAGCAGCTTAGGGAGAACTGGGGCCAACGTCCTGACTTTC.

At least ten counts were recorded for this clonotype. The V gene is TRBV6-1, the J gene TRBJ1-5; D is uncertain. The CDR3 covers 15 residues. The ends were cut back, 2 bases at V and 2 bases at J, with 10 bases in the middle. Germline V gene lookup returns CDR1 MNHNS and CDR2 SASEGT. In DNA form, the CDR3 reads TGTGCCAGCAGTGAAACGCCGGGAGGCAATCAGCCCCAGCATTTT. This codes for CASSETPGGNQPQHF.

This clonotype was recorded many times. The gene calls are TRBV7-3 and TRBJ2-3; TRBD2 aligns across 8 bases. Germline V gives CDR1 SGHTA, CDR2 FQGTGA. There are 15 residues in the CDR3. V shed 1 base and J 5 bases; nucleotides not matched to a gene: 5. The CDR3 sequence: CASSLSGGRLDTQYF. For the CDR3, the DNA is TGTGCCAGCAGCTTAAGCGGGGGGCGGTTAGATACGCAGTATTTT.

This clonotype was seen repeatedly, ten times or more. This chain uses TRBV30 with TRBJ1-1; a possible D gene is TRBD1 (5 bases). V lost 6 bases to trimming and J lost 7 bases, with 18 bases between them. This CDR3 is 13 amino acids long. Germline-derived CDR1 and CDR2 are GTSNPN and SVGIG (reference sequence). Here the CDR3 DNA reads TGTGCCTGTTCCGCCTGGAGGGGAGGTGAAGCTTTCTTT. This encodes CACSAWRGGEAFF.

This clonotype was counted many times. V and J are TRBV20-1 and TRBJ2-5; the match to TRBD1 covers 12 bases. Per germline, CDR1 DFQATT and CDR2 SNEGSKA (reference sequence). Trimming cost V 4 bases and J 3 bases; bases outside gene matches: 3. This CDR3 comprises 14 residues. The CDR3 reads CSAKGQGAEETQYF. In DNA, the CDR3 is TGCAGTGCTAAGGGACAGGGGGCTGAAGAGACCCAGTACTTC.

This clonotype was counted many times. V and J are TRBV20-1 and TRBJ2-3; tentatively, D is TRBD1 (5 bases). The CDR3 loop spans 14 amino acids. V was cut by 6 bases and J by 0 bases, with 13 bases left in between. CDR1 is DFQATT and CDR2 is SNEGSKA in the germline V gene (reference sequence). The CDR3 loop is CSARTPTSTDTQYF. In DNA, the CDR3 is TGCAGTGCAAGGACACCTACTAGCACAGATACGCAGTATTTT.

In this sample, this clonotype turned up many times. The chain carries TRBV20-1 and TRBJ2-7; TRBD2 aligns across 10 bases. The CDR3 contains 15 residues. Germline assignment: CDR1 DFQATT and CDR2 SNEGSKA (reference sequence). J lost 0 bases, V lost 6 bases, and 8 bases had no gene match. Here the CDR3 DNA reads TGCAGTGCAGATCTAGCGGGGGCGAACTCCTACGAGCAGTACTTC. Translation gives CSADLAGANSYEQYF.

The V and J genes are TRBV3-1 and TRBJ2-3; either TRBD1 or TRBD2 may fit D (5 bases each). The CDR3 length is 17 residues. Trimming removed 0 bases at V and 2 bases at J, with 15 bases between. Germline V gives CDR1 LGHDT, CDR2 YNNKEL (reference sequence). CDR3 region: CASSQDLKADNTDTQYF. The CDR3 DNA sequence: TGTGCCAGCAGCCAAGACCTAAAAGCGGACAACACAGATACGCAGTATTTT.

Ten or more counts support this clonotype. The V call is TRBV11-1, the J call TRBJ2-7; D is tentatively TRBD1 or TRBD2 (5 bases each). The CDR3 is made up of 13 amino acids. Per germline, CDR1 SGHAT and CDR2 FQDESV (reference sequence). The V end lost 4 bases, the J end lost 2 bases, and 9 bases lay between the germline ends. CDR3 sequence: CASSWGTTYEQYF. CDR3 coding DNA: TGTGCCAGCAGCTGGGGGACGACCTACGAGCAGTACTTC.

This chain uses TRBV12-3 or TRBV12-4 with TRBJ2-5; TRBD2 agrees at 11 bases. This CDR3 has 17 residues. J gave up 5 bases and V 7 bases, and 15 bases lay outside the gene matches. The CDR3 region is CASTLRASGGLSETQYF. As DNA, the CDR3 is TGTGCCAGCACCCTCCGGGCTAGCGGGGGGCTTTCGGAGACCCAGTACTTC.

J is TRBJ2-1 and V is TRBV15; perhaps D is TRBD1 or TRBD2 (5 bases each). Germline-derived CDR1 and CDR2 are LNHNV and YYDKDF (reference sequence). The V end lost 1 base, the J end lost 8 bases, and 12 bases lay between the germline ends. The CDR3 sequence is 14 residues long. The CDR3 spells CATSRGGVTHEQFF. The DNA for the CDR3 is TGTGCCACCAGCAGAGGAGGGGTCACCCATGAGCAGTTCTTC.

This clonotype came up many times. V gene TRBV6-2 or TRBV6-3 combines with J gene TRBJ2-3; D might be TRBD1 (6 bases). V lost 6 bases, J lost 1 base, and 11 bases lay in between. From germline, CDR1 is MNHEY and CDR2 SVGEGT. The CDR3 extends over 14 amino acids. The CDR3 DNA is TGTGCCAGCAGGATACAGGGAGGCACAGATACGCAGTATTTT. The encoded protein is CASRIQGGTDTQYF.

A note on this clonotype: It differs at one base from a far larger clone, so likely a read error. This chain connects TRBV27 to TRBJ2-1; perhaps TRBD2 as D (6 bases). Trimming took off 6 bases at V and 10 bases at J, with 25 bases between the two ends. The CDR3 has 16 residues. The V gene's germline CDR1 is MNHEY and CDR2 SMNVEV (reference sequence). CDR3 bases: TGTGCCAGCAGCCCGACGGGTGCAGCGGGCACCTACGAGCAGTTCTTC. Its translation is CASSPTGAAGTYEQFF.

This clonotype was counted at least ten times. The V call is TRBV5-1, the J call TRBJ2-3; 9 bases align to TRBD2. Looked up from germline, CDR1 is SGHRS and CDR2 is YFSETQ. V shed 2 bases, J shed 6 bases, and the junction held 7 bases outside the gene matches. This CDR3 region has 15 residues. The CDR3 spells CASSFSSGEVDTQYF. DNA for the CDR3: TGCGCCAGCAGCTTTTCTAGCGGGGAGGTGGATACGCAGTATTTT.

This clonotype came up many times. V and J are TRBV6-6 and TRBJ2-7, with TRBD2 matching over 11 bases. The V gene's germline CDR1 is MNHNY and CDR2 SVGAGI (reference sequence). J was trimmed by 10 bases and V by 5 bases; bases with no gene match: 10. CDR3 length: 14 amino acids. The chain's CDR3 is CASSGPGLADSQYF. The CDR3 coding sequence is TGTGCCAGCAGTGGACCGGGACTAGCGGACTCTCAGTACTTC.

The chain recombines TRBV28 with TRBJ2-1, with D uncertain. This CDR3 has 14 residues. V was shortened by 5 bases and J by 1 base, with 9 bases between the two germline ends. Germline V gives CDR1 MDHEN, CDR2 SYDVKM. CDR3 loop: CASSRTQSYNEQFF. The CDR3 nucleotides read TGTGCCAGCAGTAGGACGCAGTCCTACAATGAGCAGTTCTTC.

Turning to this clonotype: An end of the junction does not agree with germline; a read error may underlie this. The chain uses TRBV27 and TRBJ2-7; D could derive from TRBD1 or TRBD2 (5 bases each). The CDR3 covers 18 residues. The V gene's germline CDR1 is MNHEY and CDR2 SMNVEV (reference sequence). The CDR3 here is CASSLSYYRDGRAYEQYF. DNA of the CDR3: TGTGCCAGCAGTCTATCCTATTACCGGGACGGAAGAGCCTACGAGCAGTACTTC.

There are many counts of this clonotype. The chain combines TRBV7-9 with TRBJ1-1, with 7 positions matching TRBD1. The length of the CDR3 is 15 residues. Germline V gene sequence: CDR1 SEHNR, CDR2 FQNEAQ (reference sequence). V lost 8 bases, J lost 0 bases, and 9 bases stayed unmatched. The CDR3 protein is CASGGPDRMNTEAFF. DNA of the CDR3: TGTGCCAGCGGGGGACCGGACAGGATGAACACTGAAGCTTTCTTT.

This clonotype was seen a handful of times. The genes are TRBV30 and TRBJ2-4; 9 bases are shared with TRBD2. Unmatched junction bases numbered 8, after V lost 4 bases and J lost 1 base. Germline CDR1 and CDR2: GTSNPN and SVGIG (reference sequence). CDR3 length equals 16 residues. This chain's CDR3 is CAWTGGGAQAKNIQYF. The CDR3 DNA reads TGTGCCTGGACTGGCGGGGGGGCTCAGGCCAAAAACATTCAGTACTTC.

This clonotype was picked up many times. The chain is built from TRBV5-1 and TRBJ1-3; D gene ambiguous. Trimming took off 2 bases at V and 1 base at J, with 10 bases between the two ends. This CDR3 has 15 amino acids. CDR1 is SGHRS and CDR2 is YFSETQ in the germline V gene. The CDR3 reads CASSFQRPSGNTIYF. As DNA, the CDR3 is TGCGCCAGCAGCTTTCAGCGACCTTCTGGAAACACCATATATTTT.

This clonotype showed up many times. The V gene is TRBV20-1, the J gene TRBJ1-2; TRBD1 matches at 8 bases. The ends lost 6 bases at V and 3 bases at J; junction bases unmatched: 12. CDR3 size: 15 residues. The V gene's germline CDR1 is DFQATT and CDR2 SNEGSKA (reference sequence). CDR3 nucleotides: TGCAGTGCCCCTCCCGGACAGGGTGCTTACTATGGCTACACCTTC. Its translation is CSAPPGQGAYYGYTF.

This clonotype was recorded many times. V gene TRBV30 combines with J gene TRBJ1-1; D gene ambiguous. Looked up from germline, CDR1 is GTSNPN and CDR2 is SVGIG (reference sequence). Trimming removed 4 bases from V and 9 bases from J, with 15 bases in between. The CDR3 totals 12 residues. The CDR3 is CAWNTANEKAFF. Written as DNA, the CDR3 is TGTGCCTGGAATACAGCAAATGAAAAAGCTTTCTTT. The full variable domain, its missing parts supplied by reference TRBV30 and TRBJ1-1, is SQTIHQWPATLVQPVGSPLSLECTVEGTSNPNLYWYRQAAGRGLQLLFYSVGIGQISSEVPQNLSASRPQDRQFILSSKKLLLSDSGFYLCAWNTANEKAFFGQGTRLTVV.

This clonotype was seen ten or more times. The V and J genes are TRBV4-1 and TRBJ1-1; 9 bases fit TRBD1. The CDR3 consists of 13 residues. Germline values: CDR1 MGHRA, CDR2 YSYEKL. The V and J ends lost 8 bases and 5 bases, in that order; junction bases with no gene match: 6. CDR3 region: CASGGQGGTEAFF. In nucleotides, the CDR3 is TGCGCCAGCGGGGGACAGGGAGGTACTGAAGCTTTCTTT.

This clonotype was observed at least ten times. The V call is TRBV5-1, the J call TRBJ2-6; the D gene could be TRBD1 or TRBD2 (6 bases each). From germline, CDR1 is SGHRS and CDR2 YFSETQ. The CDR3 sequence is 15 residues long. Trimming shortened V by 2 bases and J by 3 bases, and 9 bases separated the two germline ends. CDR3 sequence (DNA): TGCGCCAGCAGCTTACAGGGAGGTGGGGCCAACGTCCTGACTTTC. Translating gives CASSLQGGGANVLTF. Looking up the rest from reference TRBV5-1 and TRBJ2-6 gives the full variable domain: KAGVTQTPRYLIKTRGQQVTLSCSPISGHRSVSWYQQTPGQGLQFLFEYFSETQRNKGNFPGRFSGRQFSNSRSEMNVSTLELGDSALYLCASSLQGGGANVLTFGAGSRLTVL.

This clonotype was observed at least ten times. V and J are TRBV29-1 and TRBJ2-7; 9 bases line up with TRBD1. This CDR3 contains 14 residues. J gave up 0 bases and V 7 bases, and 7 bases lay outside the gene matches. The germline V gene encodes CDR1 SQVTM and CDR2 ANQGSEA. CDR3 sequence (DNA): TGCAGCGCGGTCCGGGGACAGGGCTCCTACGAGCAGTACTTC. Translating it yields CSAVRGQGSYEQYF.

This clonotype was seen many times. In DNA form, the CDR3 reads TGTGCCAGCAGTTTAAGTTACGAGCGGAATGAGCAGTTCTTC. Translated, it gives CASSLSYERNEQFF. V gene TRBV27 combines with J gene TRBJ2-1; D is perhaps TRBD2 (5 bases). The germline CDR1 and CDR2 sequences are MNHEY and SMNVEV (reference sequence). V lost 2 bases and J 7 bases, leaving 12 bases between the germline ends. The CDR3 covers 14 residues.

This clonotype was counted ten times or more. The CDR3 nucleotides are TGCAGTGCTAGTCCGAGCTCTGGAAACACCATATATTTT. The encoded protein is CSASPSSGNTIYF. This chain connects TRBV20-1 to TRBJ1-3; the D is unclear. Trimming took 3 bases from V and 0 from J, leaving 6 bases between them. Germline V gene data show CDR1 as DFQATT and CDR2 as SNEGSKA (reference sequence). CDR3 size: 13 residues.